The 7 T cell receptor beta chains in this list originate from one sample, sequenced in a study of cytomegalovirus exposure and HLA in healthy donors. A multiplex PCR was run with 60 Vbeta primers and 13 Jbeta primers. The data were produced by immunoSEQ multiplex PCR, yet TCRdb's version contains in-frame clones alone and is incomplete. Of over 150,000 clones in the sample, just under 80% are singletons; the top ten hold 1%. The sample was PBMCs. Every receptor here comes from a woman in her forties or fifties in good health and CMV-seropositive.

This clone occurred once. V usage is TRBV6-6 and J usage is TRBJ2-5, with D maybe TRBD1 (6 bases). With the DNA end fitting TRBJ2-7 better, the J assignment may be wrong. This CDR3 has 14 residues. Germline V CDR1 and CDR2: MNHNY, SVGAGI (reference sequence). The CDR3 coding sequence is TGTGCCACCGAGCAGGGGTTGGGAACCTACGAGCAGTACTTC. Translating it yields CATEQGLGTYEQYF.

The V and J genes are TRBV7-2 and TRBJ1-5; TRBD1 matches at 10 bases. Germline V CDR1 and CDR2: SGHTA, FQGNSA. CDR3 length: 14 residues. The trim removed 4 bases at V and 8 bases at J, leaving 5 bases unmatched. Written as DNA, the CDR3 is TGTGCCAGCAGCTCGACAGGGGGCGGGAAGCCCCAGCATTTT. Its translation is CASSSTGGGKPQHF.

This chain links TRBV19 with TRBJ1-1; D unclear. This CDR3 contains 13 residues. Germline V gives CDR1 LNHDA, CDR2 SQIVND (reference sequence). V was pared by 1 base and J by 4 bases, with 7 bases between. The CDR3 here is CASSIGPGTEAFF. The CDR3 nucleotides read TGTGCCAGTAGTATAGGACCGGGCACTGAAGCTTTCTTT. Combining the CDR3 with reference TRBV19 and TRBJ1-1 gives the whole variable domain DGGITQSPKYLFRKEGQNVTLSCEQNLNHDAMYWYRQDPGQGLRLIYYSQIVNDFQKGDIAEGYSVSREKKESFPLTVTSAQKNPTAFYLCASSIGPGTEAFFGQGTRLTVV.

The chain joins TRBV5-8 to TRBJ2-7, with D perhaps matching TRBD2 (6 bases). This CDR3 region has 15 residues. V dropped 2 bases and J dropped 6 bases, with 18 bases sitting between them. CDR1 is SGHTS, CDR2 YDEGEE, per germline. The CDR3 DNA reads TGTGCCAGCAGCTTACGGTTAGGGGCGGGGAGCGAGCAGTACTTC. Translating it yields CASSLRLGAGSEQYF.

The V call is TRBV5-1, the J call TRBJ1-1; no reliable D call. There are 15 residues in the CDR3. The V gene lost 1 base and the J gene lost 1 base, with 11 bases spanning the gap. CDR1 is SGHRS and CDR2 is YFSETQ in the germline V gene. CDR3 amino acids: CASSLSGRWNTEAFF. As DNA, the CDR3 is TGCGCCAGCAGCTTGTCGGGGAGGTGGAACACTGAAGCTTTCTTT.

This clone was picked up a small number of times. The chain couples TRBV7-9 to TRBJ1-3; possible D gene TRBD1, 5 bases. Trimming pared 2 bases from V and 6 bases from J, leaving 11 bases between. The CDR3 runs to 14 residues. Germline V gene sequence: CDR1 SEHNR, CDR2 FQNEAQ (reference sequence). The CDR3 nucleotides are TGTGCCAGCAGCTTAAATCAGGGAACAAACACCATATATTTT. This encodes CASSLNQGTNTIYF. Based on the CDR3 plus reference TRBV7-9 and TRBJ1-3, the full variable domain is DTGVSQNPRHKITKRGQNVTFRCDPISEHNRLYWYRQTLGQGPEFLTYFQNEAQLEKSRLLSDRFSAERPKGSFSTLEIQRTEQGDSAMYLCASSLNQGTNTIYFGEGSWLTVV.

The V gene is TRBV19, the J gene TRBJ1-2; 10 bases are shared with TRBD1. Looked up from germline, CDR1 is LNHDA and CDR2 is SQIVND (reference sequence). V lost 6 bases and J lost 6; bases outside the gene matches: 10. The CDR3 has 15 amino acids. Written as DNA, the CDR3 is TGTGCCAGTAGGTTCTCGGGACAGGGGAAGGATGGCTACACCTTC. It codes for CASRFSGQGKDGYTF.